Listed below are T cell receptor beta chains from one sample, sequenced in a study of blood T cell repertoires in COVID-19. The table came from immunoSEQ multiplex PCR; TCRdb's copy has only in-frame clones and leaves some out. The sample consists of about 140,000 clones, 70% to 85% of them appearing once. Sequencing input: peripheral blood. These TCRs come from a man aged 60 to 69 with active or convalescent COVID-19. The CDR3 runs from the conserved cysteine through the conserved F or W. D genes are given only for firm matches. Where a row states a size, it is once, few, many or the class of an expanded clone; other rows omit it.

d_gene: -
abundance: -
v_gene: TRBV21-1
j_gene: TRBJ2-2
CDR3nt: TGTGCCAGCAGCAAAGAGGGGAGGTGGGGGGAGGCCACCGGGGAGCTGTTTTTT
CDR3aa: CASSKEGRWGEATGELFF

d_gene: TRBD1
abundance: -
v_gene: TRBV18
j_gene: TRBJ2-7
CDR3nt: TGTGCCAGCTCACCACCGTCCGGACAGGGGTCCCACGAGCAGTACTTC
CDR3aa: CASSPPSGQGSHEQYF

d_gene: -
abundance: -
v_gene: TRBV6-2/TRBV6-3
j_gene: TRBJ1-2
CDR3nt: TGTGCCAGCAGTTACTCTGGGAGGGGGTCTGGCTACACCTTC
CDR3aa: CASSYSGRGSGYTF

d_gene: TRBD2
abundance: -
v_gene: TRBV3-1/TRBV3-2
j_gene: TRBJ2-7
CDR3nt: TGTGCCAGCAGCCAAGTAGAACTAGCGGGGAGCGAGCAGTACTTC
CDR3aa: CASSQVELAGSEQYF

d_gene: -
abundance: once
v_gene: TRBV6-5
j_gene: TRBJ1-2
CDR3nt: TGTGCCAGCAGGGGAGGGACTTTTGGCTACACCTTC
CDR3aa: CASRGGTFGYTF

d_gene: -
abundance: -
v_gene: TRBV12-3/TRBV12-4
j_gene: TRBJ1-2
CDR3nt: TGTGCCACCGCAGCGCGTCGGTATGGCTACACCTTC
CDR3aa: CATAARRYGYTF

d_gene: TRBD2
abundance: -
v_gene: TRBV5-4
j_gene: TRBJ2-3
CDR3nt: TGTGCCAGCAGCTCCGGACTAGAAACAGATACGCAGTATTTT
CDR3aa: CASSSGLETDTQYF

d_gene: TRBD2
abundance: -
v_gene: TRBV7-6
j_gene: TRBJ2-1
CDR3nt: TGTGCCAGCAGCTTAGGGCGGGGGACGGTCAATGAGCAGTTCTTC
CDR3aa: CASSLGRGTVNEQFF

d_gene: TRBD2
abundance: -
v_gene: TRBV5-6
j_gene: TRBJ2-5
CDR3nt: TGTGCCAGCAGCTTGACTAGCGGGGGAGAAGAGACCCAGTACTTC
CDR3aa: CASSLTSGGEETQYF

d_gene: -
abundance: -
v_gene: TRBV13
j_gene: TRBJ2-1
CDR3nt: TGTGCCAGCAGTCCCGTTCTGACAGGAGCCTACAATGAGCAGTTCTTC
CDR3aa: CASSPVLTGAYNEQFF

d_gene: -
abundance: -
v_gene: TRBV5-1
j_gene: TRBJ1-1
CDR3nt: TGCGCCAGCAGCTCGGACAACTTGAACACTGAAGCTTTCTTT
CDR3aa: CASSSDNLNTEAFF

d_gene: -
abundance: -
v_gene: TRBV15
j_gene: TRBJ1-5
CDR3nt: TGTGCCACCAGCAGAGATCGGGACACTCGTCAGCCCCAGCATTTT
CDR3aa: CATSRDRDTRQPQHF

d_gene: TRBD1
abundance: -
v_gene: TRBV7-2
j_gene: TRBJ1-6
CDR3nt: TGTGCCAGCAGCCGCGACAGGGGGCACACCTATAATTCACCCCTCCACTTT
CDR3aa: CASSRDRGHTYNSPLHF

d_gene: TRBD1
abundance: -
v_gene: TRBV30
j_gene: TRBJ1-6
CDR3nt: TGTGCCTGGGAACACAGGGGTTATAATTCACCCCTCCACTTT
CDR3aa: CAWEHRGYNSPLHF

d_gene: TRBD1
abundance: -
v_gene: TRBV7-6
j_gene: TRBJ2-7
CDR3nt: TGTGCCAGCAGCTTTGGCCAGGGGGCGTCCTACGAGCAGTACTTC
CDR3aa: CASSFGQGASYEQYF

d_gene: -
abundance: -
v_gene: TRBV3-1/TRBV3-2
j_gene: TRBJ2-7
CDR3nt: TGTGCCAGCAGCCAACGACAGGGAGGTCGCTACGAGCAGTACTTC
CDR3aa: CASSQRQGGRYEQYF

d_gene: TRBD1
abundance: -
v_gene: TRBV14
j_gene: TRBJ2-3
CDR3nt: TGTGCCAGCAGCCAAGATTTCGGGACAGTAGGCACAGATACGCAGTATTTT
CDR3aa: CASSQDFGTVGTDTQYF

d_gene: TRBD1
abundance: -
v_gene: TRBV15
j_gene: TRBJ2-1
CDR3nt: TGTGCCACCAGCAGAGATCGAACAGGGGGCTTTGGTGAGCAGTTCTTC
CDR3aa: CATSRDRTGGFGEQFF

d_gene: -
abundance: -
v_gene: TRBV5-1
j_gene: TRBJ2-5
CDR3nt: TGCGCCAGCAGCTGGCGGCAGCGGCAAGAGACCCAGTACTTC
CDR3aa: CASSWRQRQETQYF

d_gene: -
abundance: -
v_gene: TRBV7-8
j_gene: TRBJ1-5
CDR3nt: TGTGCCAGCAGTCAGGACACGAGCAATCAGCCCCAGCATTTT
CDR3aa: CASSQDTSNQPQHF

d_gene: TRBD1
abundance: -
v_gene: TRBV7-9
j_gene: TRBJ1-6
CDR3nt: TGTGCCAGCAGCCCGACAGGGTTACGTTCACCCCTCCACTTT
CDR3aa: CASSPTGLRSPLHF

d_gene: TRBD2
abundance: once
v_gene: TRBV19
j_gene: TRBJ2-1
CDR3nt: TGTGCCAGTAGTAACGCAGCGGGAGTACTTGAGCAGTTCTTC
CDR3aa: CASSNAAGVLEQFF

d_gene: TRBD1
abundance: -
v_gene: TRBV6-6
j_gene: TRBJ2-6
CDR3nt: TGTGCCAGCAGTCGACAGGGGCGGTACGGGGCCAACGTCCTGACTTTC
CDR3aa: CASSRQGRYGANVLTF

d_gene: TRBD1
abundance: -
v_gene: TRBV30
j_gene: TRBJ1-5
CDR3nt: TGTGCCTGGAGTGGACAGGGGGTTTATCAGCCCCAGCATTTT
CDR3aa: CAWSGQGVYQPQHF

d_gene: -
abundance: -
v_gene: TRBV10-3
j_gene: TRBJ1-1
CDR3nt: TGTGCCATCAGTGAGTCGTTTAACAGGATGAACACTGAAGCTTTCTTT
CDR3aa: CAISESFNRMNTEAFF

d_gene: -
abundance: -
v_gene: TRBV19
j_gene: TRBJ1-1
CDR3nt: TGTGCCAGTAGTGTGGGCGTTAACACTGAAGCTTTCTTT
CDR3aa: CASSVGVNTEAFF

d_gene: -
abundance: -
v_gene: TRBV5-1
j_gene: TRBJ1-2
CDR3nt: TGCGCCAGCAGAACAGATAACTATGGCTACACCTTC
CDR3aa: CASRTDNYGYTF

d_gene: -
abundance: -
v_gene: TRBV3-1/TRBV3-2
j_gene: TRBJ2-5
CDR3nt: TGTGCCAGCAGCCAAGTTAGTGAGACCCAGTACTTC
CDR3aa: CASSQVSETQYF

d_gene: -
abundance: -
v_gene: TRBV4-3
j_gene: TRBJ1-3
CDR3nt: TGCGCCAGCAGCCAATGGAGCGATTCTGGAAACACCATATATTTT
CDR3aa: CASSQWSDSGNTIYF

d_gene: TRBD1
abundance: -
v_gene: TRBV13
j_gene: TRBJ1-2
CDR3nt: TGTGCCAGCAGCTTAGGGGACAGGTCGAACTATGGCTACACCTTC
CDR3aa: CASSLGDRSNYGYTF

d_gene: -
abundance: few
v_gene: TRBV9
j_gene: TRBJ1-1
CDR3nt: TGTGCCAGCAGCTCCTTACCCGTCGCGGGGGCGGTAACTGAAGCTTTCTTT
CDR3aa: CASSSLPVAGAVTEAFF

d_gene: TRBD2
abundance: -
v_gene: TRBV10-1
j_gene: TRBJ2-1
CDR3nt: TGCGCCAGCAGTGAGTCGGGACTATGGTTCTTC
CDR3aa: CASSESGLWFF

d_gene: -
abundance: -
v_gene: TRBV7-9
j_gene: TRBJ1-2
CDR3nt: TGTGCCAGCAGCTTAGGTGCGGGGGCCGGGTATGGCTACACCTTC
CDR3aa: CASSLGAGAGYGYTF

d_gene: -
abundance: -
v_gene: TRBV9
j_gene: TRBJ1-1
CDR3nt: TGTGCCAGCAGCGTAGGACAGCCTAACACTGAAGCTTTCTTT
CDR3aa: CASSVGQPNTEAFF

d_gene: TRBD2
abundance: -
v_gene: TRBV19
j_gene: TRBJ2-3
CDR3nt: TGTGCCAGTAGTGCCCGGGGGGGACGAATCACAGATACGCAGTATTTT
CDR3aa: CASSARGGRITDTQYF

d_gene: TRBD1
abundance: -
v_gene: TRBV11-3
j_gene: TRBJ2-1
CDR3nt: TGTGCCAGCAGCTTAGGACAGGGGTCCCACAATGAGCAGTTCTTC
CDR3aa: CASSLGQGSHNEQFF

d_gene: TRBD1
abundance: -
v_gene: TRBV6-5
j_gene: TRBJ1-5
CDR3nt: TGTGCCAGCGGGACAGGGAGCAATCAGCCCCAGCATTTT
CDR3aa: CASGTGSNQPQHF

d_gene: -
abundance: few
v_gene: TRBV5-1
j_gene: TRBJ1-2
CDR3nt: TGCGCCAGCAGCGTACAGGGATCGTGGGGCTACACCTTC
CDR3aa: CASSVQGSWGYTF

d_gene: TRBD2
abundance: few
v_gene: TRBV25-1
j_gene: TRBJ2-1
CDR3nt: TGTGCCAGCAGTGAATCTCAGACTAGCGGGAGATCCAATGAGCAGTTCTTC
CDR3aa: CASSESQTSGRSNEQFF